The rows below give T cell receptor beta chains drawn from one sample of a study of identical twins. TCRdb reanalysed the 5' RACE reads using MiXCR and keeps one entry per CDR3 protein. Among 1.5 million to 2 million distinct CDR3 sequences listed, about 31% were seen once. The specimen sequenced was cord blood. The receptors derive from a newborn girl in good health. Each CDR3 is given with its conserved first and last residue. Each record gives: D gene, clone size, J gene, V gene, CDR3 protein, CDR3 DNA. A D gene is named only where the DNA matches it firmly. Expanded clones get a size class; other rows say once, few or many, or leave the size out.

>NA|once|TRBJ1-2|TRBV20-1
CSATVTDGYTF
TGCAGTGCGACCGTCACGGATGGCTACACCTTC
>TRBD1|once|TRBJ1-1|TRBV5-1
CASSFQTGAKTEAFF
TGCGCCAGCAGCTTCCAGACAGGGGCAAAAACTGAAGCTTTCTTT
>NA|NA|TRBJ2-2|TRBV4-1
CASSSWAGNTGELFF
TGCGCCAGCAGTTCCTGGGCGGGAAACACCGGGGAGCTGTTTTTT
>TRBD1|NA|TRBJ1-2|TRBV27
CASSPHRDSYGYTF
TGTGCCAGCAGTCCCCACCGGGACAGCTATGGCTACACCTTC
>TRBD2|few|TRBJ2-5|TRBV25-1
CASRLSGVETQYF
TGTGCCAGCAGACTTAGCGGGGTTGAGACCCAGTACTTC
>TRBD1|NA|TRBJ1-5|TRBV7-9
CASSLGWGQGTGQPQHF
TGTGCCAGCAGCTTAGGTTGGGGACAGGGGACCGGTCAGCCCCAGCATTTT
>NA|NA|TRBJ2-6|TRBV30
CAGLKSGANVLTF
TGTGCCGGCTTAAAGTCTGGGGCCAACGTCCTGACTTTC
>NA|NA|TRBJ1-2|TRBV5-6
CASSSQGITTHGYTF
TGTGCCAGCAGCTCCCAGGGAATTACCACCCATGGCTACACCTTC
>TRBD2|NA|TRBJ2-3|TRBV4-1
CASSPGAGGITDTQYF
TGCGCCAGCAGCCCTGGAGCGGGGGGGATCACAGATACGCAGTATTTT
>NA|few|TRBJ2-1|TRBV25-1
CASSESRGRGLYNEQFF
TGTGCCAGCAGTGAATCCCGGGGGCGGGGGCTTTACAATGAGCAGTTCTTC
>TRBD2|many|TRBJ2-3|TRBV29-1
CSVGREHADTQYF
TGCAGCGTTGGGCGGGAGCACGCAGATACGCAGTATTTT
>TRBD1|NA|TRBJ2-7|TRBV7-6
CASSLRGDRGYNEQYF
TGTGCCAGCAGCCTTAGGGGTGACAGGGGTTACAATGAGCAGTACTTC
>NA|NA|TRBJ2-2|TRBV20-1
CSTRGPQGTGELFF
TGCAGTACTAGGGGACCACAAGGCACCGGGGAGCTGTTTTTT
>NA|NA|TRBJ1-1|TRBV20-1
CSARSGMNTEAFF
TGCAGTGCTAGATCGGGGATGAACACTGAAGCTTTCTTT
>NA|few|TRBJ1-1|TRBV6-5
CASRASLGDTEAFF
TGTGCCAGCCGCGCGTCGTTGGGAGACACTGAAGCTTTCTTT
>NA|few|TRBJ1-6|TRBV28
CASSFPAPLHF
TGTGCCAGCAGTTTTCCGGCACCCCTCCACTTT
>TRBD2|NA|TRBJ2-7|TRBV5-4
CASSLSSGGERDQYF
TGTGCCAGCAGCTTGAGTAGCGGGGGGGAAAGAGACCAGTACTTC
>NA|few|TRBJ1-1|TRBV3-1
CASRTGYAEAFF
TGTGCCAGCCGAACAGGGTACGCTGAAGCTTTCTTT
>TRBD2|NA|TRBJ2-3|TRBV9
CASSPRWTLAGGHESSDTQYF
TGTGCCAGCAGCCCCAGATGGACGCTAGCGGGGGGGCACGAGAGTTCAGATACGCAGTATTTT
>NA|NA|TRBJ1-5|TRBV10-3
CAISGPGTYHGPQHF
TGTGCCATCAGTGGCCCAGGAACCTACCATGGCCCCCAGCATTTT
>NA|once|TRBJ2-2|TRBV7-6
CASSGLDTGELFF
TGTGCCAGCTCGGGCCTGGACACCGGGGAGCTGTTTTTT
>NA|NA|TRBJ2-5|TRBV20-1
CSARDVPGLSQETQYF
TGCAGTGCTAGAGATGTACCGGGACTCTCCCAAGAGACCCAGTACTTC
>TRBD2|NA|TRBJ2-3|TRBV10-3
CAISPGTTGTDTQYF
TGTGCCATCAGTCCCGGGACTACCGGCACAGATACGCAGTATTTT
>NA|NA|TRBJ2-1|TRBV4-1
CASSQVLAPSSYNEQFF
TGCGCCAGCAGCCAAGTTCTAGCCCCTAGCTCCTACAATGAGCAGTTCTTC
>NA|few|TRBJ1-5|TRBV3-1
CASSQVVNQPQHF
TGTGCCAGCAGCCAAGTAGTTAATCAGCCCCAGCATTTT
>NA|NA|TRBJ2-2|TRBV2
CASSDSAGGPGTGELFF
TGTGCCAGCAGTGATTCTGCCGGGGGGCCGGGGACCGGGGAGCTGTTTTTT
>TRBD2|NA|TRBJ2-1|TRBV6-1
CASRLAGGSLYNEQFF
TGTGCCAGCAGACTAGCGGGGGGGAGTCTCTACAATGAGCAGTTCTTC
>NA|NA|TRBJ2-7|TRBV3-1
CASSHMGEQYF
TGTGCCAGCAGCCATATGGGCGAGCAGTACTTC
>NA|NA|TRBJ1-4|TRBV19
CASSMRQPANEKLFF
TGTGCCAGTAGTATGAGGCAGCCGGCTAATGAAAAACTGTTTTTT
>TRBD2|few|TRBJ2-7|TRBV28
CASSLGTFLGAGGEQYF
TGTGCCAGCAGTTTAGGGACATTTTTAGGAGCGGGAGGCGAGCAGTACTTC
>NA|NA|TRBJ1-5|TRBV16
CASSQSGQGIQPQHF
TGTGCCAGCAGCCAATCGGGGCAGGGAATTCAGCCCCAGCATTTT
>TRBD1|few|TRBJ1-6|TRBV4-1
CASSQGFTGGLNSPLHF
TGCGCCAGCAGCCAAGGTTTCACAGGGGGCCTAAATTCACCCCTCCACTTT
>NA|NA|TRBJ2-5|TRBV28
CASRPSHNEQYF
TGTGCCAGCAGACCTTCCCACAATGAGCAGTACTTC
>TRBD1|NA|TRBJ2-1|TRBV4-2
CASSQRQGTATNEQFF
TGTGCCAGCAGCCAACGACAGGGAACTGCAACTAATGAGCAGTTCTTC
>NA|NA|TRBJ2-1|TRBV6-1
CASSPVGTTGNEQFF
TGTGCCAGCAGTCCGGTCGGGACAACTGGCAATGAGCAGTTCTTC
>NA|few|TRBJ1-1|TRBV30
CAWSRSSKAFF
TGTGCCTGGAGTCGGAGTTCCAAAGCTTTCTTT
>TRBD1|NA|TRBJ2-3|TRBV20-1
CSARRTGALFTDTQYF
TGCAGTGCTAGAAGAACAGGGGCCCTATTCACGGATACGCAGTATTTT
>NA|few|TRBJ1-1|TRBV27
CASSFATTNTEAFF
TGTGCCAGCAGTTTTGCCACCACTAACACTGAAGCTTTCTTT
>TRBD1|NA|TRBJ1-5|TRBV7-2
CASSKDRVQPQHF
TGTGCCAGCAGCAAGGACAGGGTCCAGCCCCAGCATTTT
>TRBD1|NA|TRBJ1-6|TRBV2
CAGRGGTGKPPLHF
TGTGCCGGCAGAGGAGGGACAGGGAAACCACCCCTCCACTTT
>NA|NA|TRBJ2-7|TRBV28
CAGSRIYEQYF
TGTGCCGGCAGTCGGATCTACGAGCAGTACTTC
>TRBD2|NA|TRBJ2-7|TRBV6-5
CASSRTGVGREYEQYF
TGTGCCAGCAGTCGTACGGGGGTCGGGCGGGAGTACGAGCAGTACTTC
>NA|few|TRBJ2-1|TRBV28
CASTALGGSFF
TGTGCCAGCACCGCTCTAGGGGGGTCGTTCTTC
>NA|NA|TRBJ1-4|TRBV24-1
CATTTGRLMRKLFF
TGTGCCACCACCACAGGGAGACTTATGCGGAAACTGTTTTTT
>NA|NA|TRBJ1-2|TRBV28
CASSLYGGGGEGHNYGYTF
TGTGCCAGCAGTTTATATGGGGGGGGCGGCGAAGGACATAACTATGGCTACACCTTC
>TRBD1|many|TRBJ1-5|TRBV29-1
CSVQDRNQPQHF
TGCAGCGTCCAGGACAGGAATCAGCCCCAGCATTTT